This T cell receptor (beta chain) was sequenced during a study of shared clonotypes between healthy human individuals. This CDR3 spans 11 amino acids. The germline gives CDR1 GTSNPN, CDR2 SVGIG (reference sequence). Profiling relied on immunoSEQ multiplex PCR, and the TCRdb table lists in-frame clones only, not all of them. This table holds about 480,000 clones, about 79% found once. The chain has TRBV30 and TRBJ2-5; D uncertain. The DNA end favors TRBJ2-7, so the J call may be wrong. Source material: PBMCs. This TCR was sampled from a woman aged 40 to 50 in good health. Some clones in this sample may be carry-over from other donors' samples. The CDR3 DNA is TGTGCCTGGAGACAAAAAGGCGAGCAGTACTTC. Translating gives CAWRQKGEQYF.